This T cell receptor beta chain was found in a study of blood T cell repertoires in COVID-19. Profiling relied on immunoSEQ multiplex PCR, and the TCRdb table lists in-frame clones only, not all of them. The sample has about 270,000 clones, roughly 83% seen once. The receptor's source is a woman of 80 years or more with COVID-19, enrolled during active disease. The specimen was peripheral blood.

This CDR3 reads CAWIRDRGTEAFF. The DNA of the CDR3 is TGTGCCTGGATCCGGGACAGGGGGACTGAAGCTTTCTTT. The chain combines TRBV30 with TRBJ1-1; 11 nucleotides agree with TRBD1. Trimming removed 4 bases from V and 5 bases from J; junction bases left unmatched: 3. The germline V gene has CDR1 GTSNPN and CDR2 SVGIG (reference sequence). This CDR3 is built from 13 residues.